What follows are 14 T cell receptor beta chains derived from one specimen sequenced in a study of T cells after yellow fever vaccination (dated by TCRdb to about 2019). Reading the label with the study, this specimen's treatment or condition is: live attenuated yellow fever vaccine strain. The library was generated by 5' RACE. Sequencing was performed on an Illumina NovaSeq 6000. TCRdb redid the processing of the public reads, applying fastp at Q25 and MiXCR, and retained in-frame beta chains. Each entry is one CDR3 protein sequence, shown with its most common DNA and genes. The sample yields 250,000 to 400,000 distinct CDR3 sequences; around 4.4% were counted once. The top ten clones comprise just under 20% of the sample. Sequenced here: PBMCs, sampled 15 days after the yellow fever booster vaccination. The receptors originated from a man between 18 and 29 years old who received the YFV17D yellow fever vaccine.

This clonotype was found a few times. The chain is built from TRBV19 and TRBJ2-7; 8 nucleotides align to TRBD1. The CDR3 length is 14 residues. In germline, CDR1 is LNHDA, CDR2 SQIVND (reference sequence). V shed 9 bases, J shed 0 bases, and the junction held 7 bases outside the gene matches. The CDR3 DNA reads as TGTGCCAGCCCGGACAGGGTCAACTCCTACGAGCAGTACGTC. Its protein is CASPDRVNSYEQYV.

The genes are TRBV19 and TRBJ2-1; 11 bases are shared with TRBD2. This CDR3 has 16 residues. Per germline, CDR1 LNHDA and CDR2 SQIVND (reference sequence). Trimming removed 2 bases from V and 7 bases from J; junction bases left unmatched: 7. The CDR3 is CASSISPSGGMNEQFF. The CDR3 nucleotides read TGTGCCAGTAGTATATCCCCTAGCGGGGGGATGAATGAGCAGTTCTTC.

Ten or more counts support this clonotype. The chain has TRBV12-3 or TRBV12-4 and TRBJ1-2; 9 positions match TRBD1. The CDR3 extends over 15 amino acids. Trimming at V came to 6 bases and at J to 6 bases, leaving 11 bases not matched to a gene. The CDR3 is CASSPGQTGGDGYTF. DNA for the CDR3: TGTGCCAGCAGCCCCGGACAGACAGGGGGTGATGGCTACACCTTC.

This clonotype was detected a few times. The limits of the CDR3 on the DNA are not certain, so only TCRdb's listed CDR3 is given. The chain recombines TRBV12-1 with TRBJ1-6; no check of the table's D call, TRBD1, against the DNA was made. TRBV12-1 is reported as a pseudogene. A total of 18 residues make up the CDR3, ends included. This chain's CDR3 is CASTLTVGPGTRRLALHF.

This clonotype was observed many times. The rearrangement links TRBV7-3 to TRBJ2-3; 8 positions match TRBD2. The CDR3 is 14 residues long. Germline V lookup: CDR1 SGHTA, CDR2 FQGTGA. With V trimmed by 5 bases and J by 3 bases, 4 bases remained unmatched. This CDR3 is CASSTGGGTDTQYF. The CDR3 coding sequence is TGTGCCAGCAGCACCGGCGGGGGGACAGATACGCAGTATTTT. The full variable domain, in which reference TRBV7-3 and TRBJ2-3 provide the parts outside the CDR3, is GAGVSQTPSNKVTEKGKYVELRCDPISGHTALYWYRQSLGQGPEFLIYFQGTGAADDSGLPNDRFFAVRPEGSVSTLKIQRTERGDSAVYLCASSTGGGTDTQYFGPGTRLTVL.

This clonotype was detected many times. The rearrangement joins TRBV7-3 to TRBJ2-3; D could derive from TRBD1 or TRBD2 (5 bases each). The CDR3 totals 15 residues. From germline, CDR1 is SGHTA and CDR2 FQGTGA. Between the trimmed V and J ends, which lost 2 bases and 2 bases, there was a span of 11 bases. The CDR3 reads CASSLAVGDTDTQYF. The CDR3 coding sequence is TGTGCCAGCAGCTTAGCGGTGGGGGACACAGATACGCAGTATTTT. The full variable domain, with the rest looked up from reference TRBV7-3 and TRBJ2-3, is GAGVSQTPSNKVTEKGKYVELRCDPISGHTALYWYRQSLGQGPEFLIYFQGTGAADDSGLPNDRFFAVRPEGSVSTLKIQRTERGDSAVYLCASSLAVGDTDTQYFGPGTRLTVL.

Many counts were recorded for this clonotype. The chain recombines TRBV20-1 with TRBJ2-7, with D unresolved. The germline V and J ends were trimmed by 0 bases and 3 bases, with 9 bases remaining between them. CDR1 DFQATT and CDR2 SNEGSKA come from the germline V gene (reference sequence). The CDR3 runs 13 residues. The DNA of the CDR3 is TGCAGTGCTAGAGACCCCCTACACTACGAGCAGTACGTC. Translation: CSARDPLHYEQYV.

This clonotype was seen at least ten times. The chain couples TRBV5-1 to TRBJ1-4; D not certain. The CDR3 sequence is 14 residues long. The germline gives CDR1 SGHRS, CDR2 YFSETQ. V lost 0 bases and J 8 bases, leaving 11 bases between the germline ends. CDR3 in amino acids: CASSLASTGEKLFF. The CDR3, as DNA: TGCGCCAGCAGCTTGGCCTCGACGGGCGAAAAACTGTTTTTT.

This clonotype was seen at least ten times. The chain joins TRBV15 to TRBJ2-5; D is possibly TRBD1 or TRBD2 (5 bases each). The CDR3 is 13 amino acids. The germline gives CDR1 LNHNV, CDR2 YYDKDF (reference sequence). V was clipped by 5 bases and J by 3 bases, with 10 bases between them. Here the CDR3 reads CATSGGLEETQYF. Written as DNA, the CDR3 is TGTGCCACCAGCGGGGGATTAGAAGAGACCCAGTACTTC.

This clonotype was detected ten times or more. The J gene is TRBJ2-5, the V gene TRBV6-1; 8 positions agree with TRBD2. Looked up from germline, CDR1 is MNHNS and CDR2 is SASEGT. V lost 7 bases to trimming and J lost 2 bases; unmatched junction nucleotides: 9. This CDR3 is built from 15 residues. CDR3: CASTYLSGEQETQYF. The CDR3 nucleotides read TGTGCCAGCACCTACCTTAGCGGGGAACAAGAGACCCAGTACTTC.

This clonotype was observed many times. The chain combines TRBV7-2 with TRBJ1-2; D possibly corresponds to TRBD1 (6 bases). Germline CDR1 SGHTA, CDR2 FQGNSA. The V end was cut by 1 base, the J end by 8 bases, with 11 bases between. The CDR3 totals 13 residues. Here the CDR3 reads CASSLEAGEGYTF. The CDR3 nucleotides are TGTGCCAGCAGCTTAGAGGCAGGGGAAGGCTACACCTTC.

CDR3 protein: CASTLGVWDEQFF. In DNA, the CDR3 is TGTGCCAGCACTTTGGGGGTTTGGGATGAGCAGTTCTTC. This rearrangement joins TRBV6-1 to TRBJ2-1, with D perhaps given as TRBD1 or TRBD2 (5 bases each). This CDR3 comprises 13 residues. Germline lookup yields CDR1 MNHNS and CDR2 SASEGT. Trimming took off 7 bases at V and 8 bases at J, with 15 bases between the two ends.

This clonotype was detected ten times or more. The chain carries TRBV5-6 and TRBJ2-2; D remains unclear. This CDR3 is built from 15 residues. Germline V gene data show CDR1 as SGHDT and CDR2 as YYEEEE. Trimming took off 0 bases at V and 4 bases at J, with 10 bases between the two ends. CDR3 in amino acids: CASSLVTPGTGELFF. The DNA of the CDR3 is TGTGCCAGCAGCTTGGTCACCCCGGGCACCGGGGAGCTGTTTTTT.

This chain joins TRBV4-1 and TRBJ2-1; either TRBD1 or TRBD2 may fit D (6 bases each). CDR3 length: 14 amino acids. V was shortened by 6 bases and J by 10 bases, with 19 bases between the two germline ends. Germline loops: CDR1 MGHRA, CDR2 YSYEKL. The CDR3 bases are TGCGCCAGCAGTCGGGGGCTGGCGGGCAGGGAGCAGTTCTTC. This gives the protein CASSRGLAGREQFF.